This TCR beta chain was recovered during a study of blood T cell repertoires in COVID-19. Sequencing used immunoSEQ multiplex PCR; TCRdb keeps in-frame clones, though not all of them. The sample has almost 400,000 clones; 85% to 90% are singletons. Germline values: CDR1 MRHNA, CDR2 SNTAGT. CDR3 length: 13 amino acids. The V end was cut by 1 base, the J end by 6 bases, with 6 bases between. Sequenced: PBMCs or T cells enriched from blood (not recorded which). The sequence was collected from a woman aged 25 to 39 with acute COVID-19. The V gene is TRBV6-4, the J gene TRBJ2-2; D is unresolved. In DNA, the CDR3 is TGTGCCAGCAGTGACTTAGAAGCCGGGGAGCTGTTTTTT. Protein product: CASSDLEAGELFF.